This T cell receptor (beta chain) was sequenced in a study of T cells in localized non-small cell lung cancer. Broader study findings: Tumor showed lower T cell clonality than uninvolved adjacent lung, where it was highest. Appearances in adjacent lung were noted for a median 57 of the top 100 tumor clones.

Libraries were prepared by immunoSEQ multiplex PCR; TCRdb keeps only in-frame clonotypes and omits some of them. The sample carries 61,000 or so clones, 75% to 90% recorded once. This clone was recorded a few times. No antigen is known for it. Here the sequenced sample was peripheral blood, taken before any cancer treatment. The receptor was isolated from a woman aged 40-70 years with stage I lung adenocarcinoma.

CDR3: CASSPLAIGQYYGYTF. CDR3 DNA sequence: TGTGCCAGCAGCCCTCTTGCTATTGGACAGTATTATGGCTACACCTTC. V usage is TRBV9 and J usage is TRBJ1-2, with a weak D call TRBD1 (6 bases). This CDR3 spans 16 amino acids. CDR1 is SGDLS and CDR2 is YYNGEE in the germline V gene. V was trimmed by 4 bases and J by 5 bases, leaving 21 bases between them.